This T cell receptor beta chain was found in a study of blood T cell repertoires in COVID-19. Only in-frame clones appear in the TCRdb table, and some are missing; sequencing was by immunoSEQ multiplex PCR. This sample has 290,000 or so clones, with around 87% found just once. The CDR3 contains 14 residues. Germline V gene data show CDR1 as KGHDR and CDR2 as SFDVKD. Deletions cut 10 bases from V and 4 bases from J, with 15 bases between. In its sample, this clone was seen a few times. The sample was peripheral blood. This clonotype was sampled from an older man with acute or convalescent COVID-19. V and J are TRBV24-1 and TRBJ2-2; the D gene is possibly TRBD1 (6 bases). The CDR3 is CATSKDRPTGELFF. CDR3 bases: TGTGCCACTTCCAAGGACAGACCCACCGGGGAGCTGTTTTTT.